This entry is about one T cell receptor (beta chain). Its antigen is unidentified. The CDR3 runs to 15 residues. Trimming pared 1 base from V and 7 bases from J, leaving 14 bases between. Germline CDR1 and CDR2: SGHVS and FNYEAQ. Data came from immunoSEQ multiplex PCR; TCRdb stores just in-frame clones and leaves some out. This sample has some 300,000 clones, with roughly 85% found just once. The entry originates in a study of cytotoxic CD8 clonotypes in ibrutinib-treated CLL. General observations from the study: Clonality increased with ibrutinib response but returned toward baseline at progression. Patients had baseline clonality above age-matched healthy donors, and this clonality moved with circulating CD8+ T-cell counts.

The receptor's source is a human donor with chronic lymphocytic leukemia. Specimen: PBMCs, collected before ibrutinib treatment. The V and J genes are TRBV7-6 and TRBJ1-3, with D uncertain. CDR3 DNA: TGTGCCAGCAGCTTAGATGGGCCCACGGGTAACACCATATATTTT. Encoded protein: CASSLDGPTGNTIYF.